This passage covers 22 T cell receptor beta chains from one sample sequenced in a study of monozygotic twins with inflammatory bowel disease. From its re-call of the 5' RACE reads, TCRdb lists each CDR3 protein once, without DNA. The repertoire table contains some 440,000 distinct CDR3 sequences. Sequenced material: blood. The receptors here all came from a human donor with ulcerative colitis or Crohn's disease, or a healthy co-twin of an affected twin (not recorded which).

This chain connects TRBV29-1 to TRBJ2-7; no DNA is available, so the TRBD2 call from TCRdb remains unchecked. Germline values: CDR1 SQVTM, CDR2 ANQGSEA. The CDR3 totals 11 residues. The CDR3: CSVGSGNEQYF.

The chain employs TRBV20-1 and TRBJ2-1; with no DNA, the TCRdb D assignment of TRBD1 cannot be verified. Germline CDR1 and CDR2: DFQATT and SNEGSKA (reference sequence). CDR3 length: 12 amino acids. The CDR3 here is CSASYQGREQFF.

The rearrangement joins TRBV5-1 to TRBJ2-6. There are 15 residues in the CDR3. Germline-derived CDR1 and CDR2 are SGHRS and YFSETQ. The CDR3 loop is CASSLGEAGANVLTF.

The chain uses TRBV20-1 and TRBJ2-2. CDR1 is DFQATT and CDR2 is SNEGSKA in the germline V gene (reference sequence). The CDR3 has 14 amino acids. This chain's CDR3 is CSAPAGSNTGELFF.

The chain recombines TRBV11-2 with TRBJ2-7; with no DNA, the TCRdb D assignment of TRBD2 cannot be verified. The CDR3 has 16 residues. Germline CDR1 is SGHAT and CDR2 is FQNNGV. CDR3 in amino acids: CASTIAAGAGFNEQYF.

The chain joins TRBV5-1 to TRBJ1-1. This CDR3 is 14 amino acids long. CDR1 is SGHRS, CDR2 YFSETQ, per germline. The CDR3 here is CASSLGPREAEAFF.

The genes are TRBV12-3 or TRBV12-4 and TRBJ1-1; the TCRdb call, TRBD1, lacks DNA for checking. The CDR3 spans 13 residues. The CDR3 reads CASTNSGAYEAFF.

The chain uses TRBV6-2 or TRBV6-3 and TRBJ2-5; the D call from TCRdb, TRBD2, cannot be confirmed without DNA. The CDR3 consists of 16 residues. CDR1 is MNHEY, CDR2 SVGEGT, per germline. CDR3 loop: CASSSGLAGGPSAQYF.

CDR3 sequence reads: CSVEDLFAGAEAFF. The chain is built from TRBV29-1 and TRBJ1-1; TCRdb lists TRBD1, though no DNA is available to test this call. In germline, CDR1 is SQVTM, CDR2 ANQGSEA. The CDR3 extends over 14 amino acids.

V gene TRBV20-1 combines with J gene TRBJ2-7; the D call of TRBD2 rests on TCRdb alone, since no DNA is present to check it. This CDR3 is built from 16 residues. Germline V gives CDR1 DFQATT, CDR2 SNEGSKA (reference sequence). CDR3 sequence reads: CSALVTSGRPSYEQYF.

This rearrangement joins TRBV29-1 to TRBJ1-6; TCRdb proposes TRBD1, but this gene call is untestable without DNA. The CDR3 contains 16 residues. Germline CDR1 and CDR2: SQVTM and ANQGSEA. CDR3: CSVLEQGSSYNSPLHF. The entire variable domain, with the rest obtained from reference TRBV29-1 and TRBJ1-6, is as follows: SAVISQKPSRDICQRGTSLTIQCQVDSQVTMMFWYRQQPGQSLTLIATANQGSEATYESGFVIDKFPISRPNLTFSTLTVSNMSPEDSSIYLCSVLEQGSSYNSPLHFGNGTRLTVT.

The rearrangement uses TRBV20-1 and TRBJ1-3; absent DNA, TCRdb's TRBD1 call cannot be checked. Germline lookup yields CDR1 DFQATT and CDR2 SNEGSKA (reference sequence). CDR3 length: 14 amino acids. CDR3 amino acids: CSANTGYSGNTIYF.

The rearrangement links TRBV7-2 to TRBJ2-7. Germline lookup yields CDR1 SGHTA and CDR2 FQGNSA. This CDR3 is 14 amino acids long. CDR3 region: CASSFNRGSYEQYF.

V gene TRBV6-5 combines with J gene TRBJ1-1; TCRdb selects TRBD1, and the lack of DNA leaves this call unchecked. Germline V gene data show CDR1 as MNHEY and CDR2 as SVGAGI. CDR3 length equals 16 residues. This CDR3 is CASSLSRDRKDTEAFF.

The rearrangement links TRBV20-1 to TRBJ2-4; TCRdb picks TRBD2, but there is no DNA to check that call. From germline, CDR1 is DFQATT and CDR2 SNEGSKA (reference sequence). This CDR3 contains 14 residues. CDR3 in amino acids: CSAVTSPGRGIQYF.

The chain employs TRBV7-2 and TRBJ2-5. CDR3 length: 14 residues. CDR1 is SGHTA, CDR2 FQGNSA, per germline. CDR3 protein: CASNKDLNQETQYF. Full variable domain (outside the CDR3, taken from reference TRBV7-2 and TRBJ2-5): GAGVSQSPSNKVTEKGKDVELRCDPISGHTALYWYRQSLGQGLEFLIYFQGNSAPDKSGLPSDRFSAERTGGSVSTLTIQRTQQEDSAVYLCASNKDLNQETQYFGPGTRLLVL.

The J gene is TRBJ2-6, the V gene TRBV9; TCRdb lists TRBD2, though no DNA is available to test this call. Germline V gene lookup returns CDR1 SGDLS and CDR2 YYNGEE. The CDR3 spans 18 residues. CDR3 loop: CASSVGPGLDSGANVLTF.

The rearrangement links TRBV5-1 to TRBJ1-6; TCRdb outputs TRBD1, but without DNA this stays unchecked. From germline, CDR1 is SGHRS and CDR2 YFSETQ. The CDR3 runs 13 residues. This CDR3 reads CASSRDSDSPLHF.

This chain uses TRBV6-5 with TRBJ2-2. Germline V gives CDR1 MNHEY, CDR2 SVGAGI. There are 15 residues in the CDR3. This CDR3 is CASSYSNRNTGELFF.

The genes are TRBV29-1 and TRBJ2-3. There are 14 residues in the CDR3. CDR1 and CDR2 (germline): SQVTM, ANQGSEA. The CDR3 sequence is CSVDYSVNTDTQYF.

The chain carries TRBV6-1 and TRBJ1-3; the D call of TRBD1 rests on TCRdb alone, since no DNA is present to check it. CDR3 size: 16 residues. Germline values: CDR1 MNHNS, CDR2 SASEGT. CDR3 in amino acids: CASSPWGGSSGNTIYF.

The chain couples TRBV7-2 to TRBJ2-7; TCRdb returns TRBD2, unconfirmable since there is no DNA. CDR3 length: 15 residues. Germline CDR1 reads SGHTA; CDR2 reads FQGNSA. The CDR3 spells CASSLVATAPYEQYF.